This is a list of T cell receptor beta chains from one sample in a study of OX40 agonist ivuxolimab in advanced cancers. Here immunoSEQ multiplex PCR was the method, and the copy in TCRdb shows in-frame clones only, minus some. The sample carries about 23,000 clones, over 70% recorded once. Specimen: CD4+ or CD8+ T cells sorted from blood, collected in a trial of the OX40 agonist ivuxolimab. These receptors all come from an adult with an advanced solid tumor such as melanoma, head and neck, liver or kidney cancer. CDR3s include the opening cysteine and the closing phenylalanine or tryptophan. The D gene is left open where the match is weak. A row's size may be missing; if present it is once, few, many or a size class.

d_call | j_call | v_call | clone_size | cdr3_nt | cdr3_aa
. | TRBJ1-2 | TRBV5-1 | . | TGCGCCAGCAGCTTGGTTGGTGGGGGCTACACCTTC | CASSLVGGGYTF
. | TRBJ1-4 | TRBV5-4 | medium-sized | TGTGCCAGCAGCGGTCCTCGCGAGGAAAAACTGTTTTTT | CASSGPREEKLFF
. | TRBJ1-4 | TRBV5-1 | . | TGCGCCAGCAGCTCCACGGCGGGTGCAACTAATGAAAAACTGTTTTTT | CASSSTAGATNEKLFF
TRBD2 | TRBJ2-3 | TRBV25-1 | . | TGTGCCAGCGGCGGGACTAGCGGGAGCAGCGGTACGCAGTATTTT | CASGGTSGSSGTQYF
TRBD1 | TRBJ1-2 | TRBV27 | . | TGTGCCAGCAGTGCAAAGGGACAGACTAACTATGGCTACACCTTC | CASSAKGQTNYGYTF
. | TRBJ2-6 | TRBV7-2 | . | TGTGCCAGCAGCTCCACAGGAGCTGGGGCCAACGTCCTGACTTTC | CASSSTGAGANVLTF
. | TRBJ1-4 | TRBV18 | . | TGTGCCAGCTCACCGGGTGAAAAACTGTTTTTT | CASSPGEKLFF
TRBD1 | TRBJ1-2 | TRBV5-1 | . | TGCGCCAGCAGCTTTGGACAGGGTAACTATGGCTACACCTTC | CASSFGQGNYGYTF
TRBD1 | TRBJ1-5 | TRBV10-3 | . | TGTGCCATCAGCGCGACAGGGCCGAATCAGCCCCAGCATTTT | CAISATGPNQPQHF
. | TRBJ2-6 | TRBV5-1 | . | TGCGCCAGCAGCTTGGCAGGGACTGGGGCCAACGTCCTGACTTTC | CASSLAGTGANVLTF
. | TRBJ1-4 | TRBV15 | . | TGTGCCACCAGCAGCGTCTATGCCCCCGAGGGGGAAAAACTGTTTTTT | CATSSVYAPEGEKLFF
TRBD1 | TRBJ1-5 | TRBV28 | . | TGTGCCAGCAGGGCCAGGGGGCGCGGGGACAATCAGCCCCAGCATTTT | CASRARGRGDNQPQHF
. | TRBJ2-1 | TRBV10-2 | . | TGCGCCAGCAGTGACTTGTCCCTCCAGTTCTTC | CASSDLSLQFF
. | TRBJ1-3 | TRBV7-8 | . | TGTGCCAGCAGCTTGGGAGATACCATATATTTT | CASSLGDTIYF
. | TRBJ1-1 | TRBV18 | . | TGTGCCAGCTCACCAACGGACACTGAAGCTTTCTTT | CASSPTDTEAFF
. | TRBJ2-1 | TRBV5-1 | . | TGCGCCAGCAGCCCCGGGACGGGAGTGATCAATGAGCAGTTCTTC | CASSPGTGVINEQFF
TRBD2 | TRBJ2-1 | TRBV7-2 | . | TGTGCCAGCAGCGACGGACTAGCGGGGATGGGTGAGCAGTTCTTC | CASSDGLAGMGEQFF
TRBD2 | TRBJ2-3 | TRBV6-1 | . | TGTGCCAGCATACACGGGGGGGCGGGAGATACGCAGTATTTT | CASIHGGAGDTQYF
. | TRBJ1-3 | TRBV7-2 | few | TGTGCCAGCAGGCTGGGGCCCTCTGGAAACACCATATATTTT | CASRLGPSGNTIYF
. | TRBJ1-4 | TRBV4-2 | . | TGTGCCAGCAGCCAAGCGGGTAGGAGGGTCGCGACTAATGAAAAACTGTTTTTT | CASSQAGRRVATNEKLFF
TRBD1 | TRBJ2-6 | TRBV7-2 | . | TGTGCCAGCAGCGACAGGGTCTCTGGGGCCAACGTCCTGACTTTC | CASSDRVSGANVLTF
. | TRBJ2-3 | TRBV7-3 | . | TGTGCCAGCAGCTTAACCCCCACTGGAGGCGGCACAGATACGCAGTATTTT | CASSLTPTGGGTDTQYF
. | TRBJ1-3 | TRBV14 | medium-sized | TGTGCCAGCAGCCAAGATGGGGCAGGCTCCTCTGGAAACACCATATATTTT | CASSQDGAGSSGNTIYF
. | TRBJ2-4 | TRBV5-1 | . | TGCGCCAGCAGCCCTCTAGCGAGGGGGACTGCGAAAAACATTCAGTACTTC | CASSPLARGTAKNIQYF
. | TRBJ1-4 | TRBV10-3 | . | TGTGCCATCAGCGCGGGACGGGATAATGAAAAACTGTTTTTT | CAISAGRDNEKLFF
. | TRBJ2-1 | TRBV6-5 | once | TGTGCCAGCAGAGGACAAGGCAATGAGCAGTTCTTC | CASRGQGNEQFF
. | TRBJ1-1 | TRBV14 | . | TGTGCCAGCAGCTACCTAGTGAACACTGAAGCTTTCTTT | CASSYLVNTEAFF
. | TRBJ1-2 | TRBV18 | . | TGTGCCAGCTCACCGGAGGGCACCTATGGCTACACCTTC | CASSPEGTYGYTF
. | TRBJ1-2 | TRBV7-2 | . | TGTGCCAGCAGCTTAGTGGGTGGCTACACCTTC | CASSLVGGYTF
. | TRBJ2-1 | TRBV5-1 | . | TGCGCCAGCAGCTTCAGCGACGGGTACAATGAGCAGTTCTTC | CASSFSDGYNEQFF
. | TRBJ1-1 | TRBV4-2 | . | TGTGCCAGCAGCCAAGATCTTGGGGTGGTGGCTTTCTTT | CASSQDLGVVAFF
TRBD2 | TRBJ2-7 | TRBV7-7 | . | TGTGCTAGCAGCTCCGGACTAGCCTCGACCTACGAGCAGTACTTC | CASSSGLASTYEQYF
TRBD1 | TRBJ2-1 | TRBV4-2 | few | TGTGCCAGCAGCCCGAGAAGTCAGGGGGCCTTTTATTACAATGAGCAGTTCTTC | CASSPRSQGAFYYNEQFF
TRBD1 | TRBJ2-3 | TRBV7-9 | . | TGTGCCAGCAGCTTAGTCCAGGGGGCCACAGATACGCAGTATTTT | CASSLVQGATDTQYF
TRBD2 | TRBJ2-1 | TRBV7-8 | . | TGTGCCAGCAGCTTAAAAGTGGGAGTGGGGGGGAATGAGCAGTTCTTC | CASSLKVGVGGNEQFF
. | TRBJ1-2 | TRBV5-4 | few | TGTGCCAGCAGCTTTCCAGGGGCCAACTATGGCTACACCTTC | CASSFPGANYGYTF
. | TRBJ2-7 | TRBV5-4 | . | TGTGCCAGCAGCTTGGCCTTGGGCGGGGCCGAGCAGTACTTC | CASSLALGGAEQYF
TRBD1 | TRBJ2-7 | TRBV4-1 | . | TGCGCCAGCAGCCAAGCCACCGGGACAGGGTCCTACGAGCAGTACTTC | CASSQATGTGSYEQYF
TRBD1 | TRBJ2-7 | TRBV29-1 | . | TGCAGCGTTGTGAGGGGACAGGGGACAACTCGGAGGGAGCAGTACTTC | CSVVRGQGTTRREQYF
TRBD1 | TRBJ2-2 | TRBV6-6 | few | TGTGCCAGCAGTTCCGGGACAGCGAACACCGGGGAGCTGTTTTTT | CASSSGTANTGELFF